Presented here are 16 T cell receptor beta chains from one specimen sequenced in a study of T cells in Graves' hyperthyroidism and ophthalmopathy. Researchers amplified the TCR beta CDR3 regions from RNA transcripts. The HTBI primer set was used in a first-round RT-PCR of the TCR CDR3. TCRdb used MiXCR to reprocess the multiplex PCR reads, holding one entry per CDR3 protein. The table has hundreds of thousands of distinct CDR3 sequences, roughly a sixth seen once. The specimen sequenced was blood. The receptor source for this set is a woman aged 18-29 years with Graves' hyperthyroidism.

Many counts were recorded for this clonotype. The V call is TRBV25-1, the J call TRBJ1-5; TRBD1 agrees at 7 bases. Germline V CDR1 and CDR2: MGHDK, SYGVNS. Germline trimming cut 3 bases from V and 2 bases from J; bases unmatched to any gene: 7. The CDR3 spans 16 residues. CDR3 in DNA: TGTGCCAGCAGTGATGGGGGCAGGGGGGGCAATCAGCCCCAGCATTTT. This translates into CASSDGGRGGNQPQHF.

This clonotype was recorded many times. The chain links TRBV7-2 to TRBJ1-5; tentative D call: TRBD1 (6 bases). The CDR3 runs 14 residues. The germline gives CDR1 SGHTA, CDR2 FQGNSA. V dropped 3 bases and J dropped 6 bases, with 12 bases sitting between them. Here the CDR3 reads CASSLKAQGQPQHF. Here the CDR3 DNA reads TGTGCCAGCAGCTTGAAGGCACAGGGTCAGCCCCAGCATTTT. Combining the CDR3 with reference TRBV7-2 and TRBJ1-5 gives the whole variable domain GAGVSQSPSNKVTEKGKDVELRCDPISGHTALYWYRQSLGQGLEFLIYFQGNSAPDKSGLPSDRFSAERTGGSVSTLTIQRTQQEDSAVYLCASSLKAQGQPQHFGDGTRLSIL.

This clonotype was found many times. This rearrangement joins TRBV20-1 to TRBJ2-1, with 7 bases fitting TRBD2. Germline CDR1 DFQATT, CDR2 SNEGSKA (reference sequence). After removal of 6 bases from V and 10 bases from J, the junction contained 12 bases not matched to a gene. CDR3 size: 13 residues. Written as DNA, the CDR3 is TGCAGTGCCCGAAGGCCTAGCGGCCTAGAGCAGTTCTTC. It codes for CSARRPSGLEQFF.

In this sample, this clonotype turned up many times. The V and J genes are TRBV27 and TRBJ2-7; D may be TRBD2 (6 bases). The germline gives CDR1 MNHEY, CDR2 SMNVEV (reference sequence). CDR3 length equals 16 residues. Trimming removed 8 bases at V and 4 bases at J, with 24 bases between. CDR3 sequence (DNA): TGTGCCAGCCCCCAGAAGGAGGCCGGGGGATCATACGAGCAGTACTTC. This gives the protein CASPQKEAGGSYEQYF.

At least ten counts were recorded for this clonotype. The rearrangement links TRBV3-1 to TRBJ2-5, with 8 bases lining up with TRBD2. Trimming cost V 0 bases and J 7 bases; bases outside gene matches: 7. This CDR3 has 15 residues. Germline V gene sequence: CDR1 LGHDT, CDR2 YNNKEL (reference sequence). In DNA, the CDR3 is TGTGCCAGCAGCCAAGAGCGAGCGGGGGCAATGACCCAGTACTTC. Amino acids: CASSQERAGAMTQYF.

This clonotype has ten or more counts. The rearrangement uses TRBV30 and TRBJ1-1; D remains unclear. The V gene lost 0 bases and the J gene lost 4 bases, with 9 bases spanning the gap. Germline V lookup: CDR1 GTSNPN, CDR2 SVGIG (reference sequence). The CDR3 extends over 13 amino acids. This CDR3 reads CAWSVAGSTEAFF. In DNA form, the CDR3 reads TGTGCCTGGAGTGTAGCGGGAAGCACTGAAGCTTTCTTT.

Only a few counts were recorded for this clonotype. This rearrangement joins TRBV4-2 to TRBJ2-5, with TRBD1 matching over 8 bases. The CDR3 extends over 15 amino acids. V was pared by 2 bases and J by 1 base, with 3 bases of the junction left unmatched. The germline V gene has CDR1 LGHNA and CDR2 YNFKEQ. The CDR3 coding sequence is TGTGCCAGCAGCCAACTGGGACAGGTCCAAGAGACCCAGTACTTC. It codes for CASSQLGQVQETQYF.

The chain carries TRBV6-2 or TRBV6-3 and TRBJ1-5; 7 bases fit TRBD1. The germline V gene encodes CDR1 MNHEY and CDR2 SVGEGT. The CDR3 has 14 residues. Trimming took 6 bases from V and 6 from J; bases not matched to a gene: 8. The CDR3 reads CASRRQGGTQPQHF. CDR3 nucleotides: TGTGCCAGCAGGCGACAGGGAGGAACTCAGCCCCAGCATTTT.

This clonotype turned up a few times. The CDR3 reads CASSLKREVDEQFF. For the CDR3, the DNA is TGTGCCAGCAGCTTGAAACGGGAGGTTGATGAGCAGTTCTTC. The rearrangement links TRBV13 to TRBJ2-1, with 7 nucleotides matching TRBD2. The V and J ends lost 3 bases and 8 bases, in that order; junction bases with no gene match: 7. Per the germline V gene, CDR1 is PRHDT and CDR2 is FYEKMQ (reference sequence). The CDR3 consists of 14 residues. Full variable domain (rest looked up from reference TRBV13 and TRBJ2-1): AAGVIQSPRHLIKEKRETATLKCYPIPRHDTVYWYQQGPGQDPQFLISFYEKMQSDKGSIPDRFSAQQFSDYHSELNMSSLELGDSALYFCASSLKREVDEQFFGPGTRLTVL.

This clonotype was recorded at least ten times. The chain has TRBV5-1 and TRBJ2-7; D possibly corresponds to TRBD1 (5 bases). This CDR3 is 13 amino acids long. Germline V gene data show CDR1 as SGHRS and CDR2 as YFSETQ. V lost 0 bases and J lost 5, with 9 bases in between. The CDR3, as DNA: TGCGCCAGCAGCTTGGAAGGGGCTGACGAGCAGTACTTC. The encoded protein is CASSLEGADEQYF. Using reference TRBV5-1 and TRBJ2-7 for the parts outside the CDR3, the full variable domain is KAGVTQTPRYLIKTRGQQVTLSCSPISGHRSVSWYQQTPGQGLQFLFEYFSETQRNKGNFPGRFSGRQFSNSRSEMNVSTLELGDSALYLCASSLEGADEQYFGPGTRLTVT.

In this sample, this clonotype turned up a few times. The chain recombines TRBV11-1 with TRBJ2-2, with TRBD2 matching over 7 bases. CDR3 length equals 17 residues. J was trimmed by 5 bases and V by 3 bases; bases with no gene match: 12. Germline V gene sequence: CDR1 SGHAT, CDR2 FQDESV (reference sequence). The CDR3 is CASSLRLVGAGTGELFF. CDR3 DNA sequence: TGTGCCAGCAGCTTGCGACTAGTGGGAGCGGGAACCGGGGAGCTGTTTTTT.

This clonotype was recorded a few times. The CDR3 sequence is CASSISEVVLSIQYF. CDR3 sequence (DNA): TGTGCCAGTAGTATCTCTGAGGTAGTCTTAAGCATTCAGTACTTC. The chain joins TRBV19 to TRBJ2-4; no clear D gene. Trimming stripped 3 bases from V and 9 bases from J, with 18 bases between. This CDR3 has 15 amino acids. Per the germline V gene, CDR1 is LNHDA and CDR2 is SQIVND (reference sequence). Drawing the rest from reference TRBV19 and TRBJ2-4, the complete variable domain is DGGITQSPKYLFRKEGQNVTLSCEQNLNHDAMYWYRQDPGQGLRLIYYSQIVNDFQKGDIAEGYSVSREKKESFPLTVTSAQKNPTAFYLCASSISEVVLSIQYFGAGTRLSVL.

As for this clonotype: The germline gene is not matched at one end of the junction; a read error may be the cause. The V and J genes are TRBV28 and TRBJ2-7; D is perhaps TRBD2 (5 bases). Germline CDR1 reads MDHEN; CDR2 reads SYDVKM. CDR3 length: 16 residues. The CDR3 coding sequence is TGTGCCAGCAGTTCCATCCTAGCAGGAGAGACCTACGAGCAGTGCTTC. Translated: CASSSILAGETYEQCF.

This clonotype was counted ten times or more. The rearrangement joins TRBV20-1 to TRBJ2-7, with TRBD1 matching 8 bases. CDR1 DFQATT and CDR2 SNEGSKA come from the germline V gene (reference sequence). The CDR3 spans 13 residues. The trim removed 3 bases at V and 6 bases at J, leaving 7 bases unmatched. The CDR3 region is CSASIGTGGEQYF. CDR3 coding DNA: TGCAGTGCTAGTATAGGGACAGGCGGCGAGCAGTACTTC.

This clonotype was picked up many times. The rearrangement uses TRBV28 and TRBJ2-1, with 14 bases lining up with TRBD2. The CDR3 runs 17 residues. Germline CDR1 and CDR2: MDHEN and SYDVKM. V shed 1 base and J 6 bases; nucleotides not matched to a gene: 5. In nucleotides, the CDR3 is TGTGCCAGCAGTTTATACCGGGGGACTAGCGGGAGCAATGAGCAGTTCTTC. This translates into CASSLYRGTSGSNEQFF. Using reference TRBV28 and TRBJ2-1 for the parts outside the CDR3, the full variable domain is DVKVTQSSRYLVKRTGEKVFLECVQDMDHENMFWYRQDPGLGLRLIYFSYDVKMKEKGDIPEGYSVSREKKERFSLILESASTNQTSMYLCASSLYRGTSGSNEQFFGPGTRLTVL.

This clonotype has just a few counts. This sequence joins TRBV9 and TRBJ1-2, with 8 bases aligning to TRBD1. In germline, CDR1 is SGDLS, CDR2 YYNGEE. This CDR3 has 14 residues. V was pared by 0 bases and J by 5 bases, with 3 bases of the junction left unmatched. CDR3 bases: TGTGCCAGCAGCGTAGAGGGGACAGGTTATGGCTACACCTTC. Its translation: CASSVEGTGYGYTF.